The present T cell receptor beta chain was sequenced within a study of blood T cell repertoires in COVID-19. Study in general: Acute and convalescent COVID-19 samples came from the United States, Italy and Spain.

Germline CDR1 and CDR2: LGHNA and YNFKEQ. Trimming took 5 bases from V and 0 from J, leaving 16 bases between them. This CDR3 has 16 amino acids. The study drew participants aged about 18 to 90 years from some 24 US areas. Original handling: Estimation of nucleated cell counts was performed using reference gene primer amplification. Using immunoSEQ multiplex PCR, the repertoire was profiled, and TCRdb retains in-frame clones only, with some absent. That table furnishes V, J and clone size, whereas the DNA furnished D and trimming. Of approximately 220,000 clones listed, under 90% are singletons. This receptor was taken from a woman aged 25-40 years with acute COVID-19. The chain links TRBV4-2 to TRBJ1-1; unclear D gene. The sample consisted of PBMCs or T cells enriched from blood (not recorded which). The CDR3 bases are TGTGCCAGCAGCATAAGAGGGAATAGGTTGAACACTGAAGCTTTCTTT. Its translation: CASSIRGNRLNTEAFF.